One and the same sample provided the 5 T cell receptor beta chains below, sequenced in a study of blood T cell repertoires in COVID-19. Assay: immunoSEQ multiplex PCR; the TCRdb copy retains only in-frame clones and omits some. The sample has around 160,000 clones; roughly 90% are singletons. The sequencing sample was made of peripheral blood. These receptors came from a man aged 55 to 70 with active or convalescent COVID-19.

This rearrangement joins TRBV4-1 to TRBJ1-2; possibly TRBD1 for D (6 bases). Germline lookup yields CDR1 MGHRA and CDR2 YSYEKL. CDR3 length equals 16 residues. V lost 1 base to trimming and J lost 6 bases, with 18 bases between them. The CDR3 is CASSQVSVRGRDGYTF. The CDR3, as DNA: TGCGCCAGCAGCCAAGTTAGTGTGCGGGGGCGAGATGGCTACACCTTC.

This clone has only one observation. The chain combines TRBV6-5 with TRBJ1-3; D is possibly TRBD1 (6 bases). Germline CDR1 is MNHEY and CDR2 is SVGAGI. Trimming cost V 7 bases and J 9 bases, with 19 bases left between them. This CDR3 comprises 14 residues. The CDR3 DNA is TGTGCCAGCACTCCGGGACAATTAAGCGGCACCATATATTTT. Encoded protein: CASTPGQLSGTIYF.

This sequence joins TRBV7-8 and TRBJ1-5; D gene uncertain. With 3 bases removed from V and 6 bases from J, the gap between germline ends came to 9 bases. CDR3 length: 13 amino acids. Germline CDR1 reads SGHVS; CDR2 reads FQNEAQ. For the CDR3, the DNA is TGTGCCAGCAGCTTGAGAGGGATTCAGCCCCAGCATTTT. Translation gives CASSLRGIQPQHF.

In this sample, this clone turned up once. The V and J genes are TRBV4-1 and TRBJ2-1; D not certain. Germline V gives CDR1 MGHRA, CDR2 YSYEKL. V lost 3 bases and J lost 0, with 12 bases in between. CDR3 length: 16 residues. The CDR3 DNA reads as TGCGCCAGCAGCCAGGATCTCTGGAGCTCCTACAATGAGCAGTTCTTC. Its protein product is CASSQDLWSSYNEQFF.

In its sample, this clone was seen many times. The gene calls are TRBV5-1 and TRBJ2-2; 8 positions agree with TRBD1. The CDR3 contains 16 residues. CDR1 is SGHRS and CDR2 is YFSETQ in the germline V gene. With 1 base clipped from V and 7 bases from J, the junction kept 9 bases outside the gene matches. The CDR3, as DNA: TGCGCCAGCAGCTTGATGGCGACAGGGGCAAACGGGGAGCTGTTTTTT. It encodes CASSLMATGANGELFF.